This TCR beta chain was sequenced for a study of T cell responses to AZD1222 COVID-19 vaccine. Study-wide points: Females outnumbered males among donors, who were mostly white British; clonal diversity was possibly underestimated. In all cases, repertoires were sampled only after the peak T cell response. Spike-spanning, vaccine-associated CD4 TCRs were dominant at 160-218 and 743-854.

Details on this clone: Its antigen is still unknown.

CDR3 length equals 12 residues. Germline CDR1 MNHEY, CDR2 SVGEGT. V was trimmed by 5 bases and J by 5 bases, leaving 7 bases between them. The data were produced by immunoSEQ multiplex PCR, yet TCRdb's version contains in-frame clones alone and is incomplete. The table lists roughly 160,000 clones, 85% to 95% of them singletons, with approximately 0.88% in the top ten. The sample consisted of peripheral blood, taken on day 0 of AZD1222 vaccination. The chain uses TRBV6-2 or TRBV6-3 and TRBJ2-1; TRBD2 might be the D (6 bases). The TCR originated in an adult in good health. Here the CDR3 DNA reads TGTGCCAGCAGTCGGAGGGACAATGAGCAGTTCTTC. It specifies CASSRRDNEQFF.